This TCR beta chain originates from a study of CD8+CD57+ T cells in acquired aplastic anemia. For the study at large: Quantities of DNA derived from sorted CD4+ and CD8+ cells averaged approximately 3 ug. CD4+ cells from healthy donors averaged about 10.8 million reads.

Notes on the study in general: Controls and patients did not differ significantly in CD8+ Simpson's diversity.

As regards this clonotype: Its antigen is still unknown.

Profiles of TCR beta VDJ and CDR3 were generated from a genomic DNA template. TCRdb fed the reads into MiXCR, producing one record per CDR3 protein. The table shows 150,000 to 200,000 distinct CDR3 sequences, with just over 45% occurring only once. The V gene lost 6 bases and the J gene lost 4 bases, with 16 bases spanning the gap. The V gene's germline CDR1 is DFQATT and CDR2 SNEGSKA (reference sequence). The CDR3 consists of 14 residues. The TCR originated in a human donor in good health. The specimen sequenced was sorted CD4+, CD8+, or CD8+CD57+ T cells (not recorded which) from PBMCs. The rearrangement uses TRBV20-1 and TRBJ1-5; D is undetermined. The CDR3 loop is CSATQSKGNQPQHF. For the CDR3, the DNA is TGCAGTGCAACCCAAAGCAAGGGAAATCAGCCCCAGCATTTT.